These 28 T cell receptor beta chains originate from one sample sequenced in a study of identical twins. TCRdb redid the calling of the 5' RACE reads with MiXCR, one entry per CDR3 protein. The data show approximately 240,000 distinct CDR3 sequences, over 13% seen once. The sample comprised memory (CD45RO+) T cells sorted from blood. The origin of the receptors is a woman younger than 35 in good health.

The CDR3 region has the DNA TGCGCCAGCAGCTTGGGGTACATTCAAGAGACCCAGTACTTC. This translates into CASSLGYIQETQYF. The chain is built from TRBV5-1 and TRBJ2-5, with D unclear. This CDR3 has 14 amino acids. Trimming cost V 0 bases and J 2 bases, with 8 bases left between them. Germline V CDR1 and CDR2: SGHRS, YFSETQ. Full variable domain (outside the CDR3, taken from reference TRBV5-1 and TRBJ2-5): KAGVTQTPRYLIKTRGQQVTLSCSPISGHRSVSWYQQTPGQGLQFLFEYFSETQRNKGNFPGRFSGRQFSNSRSEMNVSTLELGDSALYLCASSLGYIQETQYFGPGTRLLVL.

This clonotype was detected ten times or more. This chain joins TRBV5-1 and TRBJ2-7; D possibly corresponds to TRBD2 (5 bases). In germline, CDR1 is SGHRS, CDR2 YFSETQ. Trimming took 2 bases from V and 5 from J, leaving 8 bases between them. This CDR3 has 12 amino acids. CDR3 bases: TGCGCCAGCAGCTTCCGAGGGAACGAGCAGTACTTC. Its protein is CASSFRGNEQYF. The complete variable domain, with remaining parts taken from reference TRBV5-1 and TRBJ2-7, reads KAGVTQTPRYLIKTRGQQVTLSCSPISGHRSVSWYQQTPGQGLQFLFEYFSETQRNKGNFPGRFSGRQFSNSRSEMNVSTLELGDSALYLCASSFRGNEQYFGPGTRLTVT.

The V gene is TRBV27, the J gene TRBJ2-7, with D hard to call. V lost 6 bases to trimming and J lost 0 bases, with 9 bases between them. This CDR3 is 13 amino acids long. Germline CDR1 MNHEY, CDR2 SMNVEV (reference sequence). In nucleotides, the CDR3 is TGTGCCAGCAGAGGCCGACACTCCTACGAGCAGTACTTC. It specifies CASRGRHSYEQYF.

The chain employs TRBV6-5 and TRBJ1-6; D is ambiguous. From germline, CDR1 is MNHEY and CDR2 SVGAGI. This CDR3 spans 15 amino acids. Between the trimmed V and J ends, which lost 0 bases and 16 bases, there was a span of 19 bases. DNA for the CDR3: TGTGCCAGCAGTTACTCGCCAAGGTTCGGCAGCTCGCTCCACTTT. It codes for CASSYSPRFGSSLHF.

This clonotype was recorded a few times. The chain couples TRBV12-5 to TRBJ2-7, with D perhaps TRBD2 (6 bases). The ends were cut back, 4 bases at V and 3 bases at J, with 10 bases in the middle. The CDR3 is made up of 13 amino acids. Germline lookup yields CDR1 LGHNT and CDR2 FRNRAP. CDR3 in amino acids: CASGSRLDYEQYF. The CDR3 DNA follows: TGTGCTAGTGGTTCCCGACTAGACTACGAGCAGTACTTC.

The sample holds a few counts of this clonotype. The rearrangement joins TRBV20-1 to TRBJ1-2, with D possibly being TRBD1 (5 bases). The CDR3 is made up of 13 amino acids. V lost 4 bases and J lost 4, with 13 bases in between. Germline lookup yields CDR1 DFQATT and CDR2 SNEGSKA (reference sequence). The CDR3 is CSATGTGVYGYTF. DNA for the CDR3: TGCAGTGCTACCGGGACGGGGGTCTATGGCTACACCTTC.

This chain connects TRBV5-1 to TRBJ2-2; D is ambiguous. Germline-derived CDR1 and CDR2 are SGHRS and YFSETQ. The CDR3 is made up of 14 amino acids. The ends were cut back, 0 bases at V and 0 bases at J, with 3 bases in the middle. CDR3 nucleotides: TGCGCCAGCAGCTTGGTTGCGAACACCGGGGAGCTGTTTTTT. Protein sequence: CASSLVANTGELFF.

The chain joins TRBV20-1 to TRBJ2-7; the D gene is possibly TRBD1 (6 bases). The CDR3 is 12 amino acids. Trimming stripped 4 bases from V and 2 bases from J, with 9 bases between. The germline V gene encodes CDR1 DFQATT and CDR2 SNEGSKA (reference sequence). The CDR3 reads CSAKDRAYEQYF. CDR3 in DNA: TGCAGTGCTAAGGACAGAGCCTACGAGCAGTACTTC.

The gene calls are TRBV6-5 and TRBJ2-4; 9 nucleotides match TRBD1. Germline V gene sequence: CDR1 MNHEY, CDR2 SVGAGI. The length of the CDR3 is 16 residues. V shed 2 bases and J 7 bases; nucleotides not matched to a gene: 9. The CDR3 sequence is CASSYPRTGESNIQYF. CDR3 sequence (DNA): TGTGCCAGCAGTTACCCCCGGACAGGGGAAAGTAACATTCAGTACTTC.

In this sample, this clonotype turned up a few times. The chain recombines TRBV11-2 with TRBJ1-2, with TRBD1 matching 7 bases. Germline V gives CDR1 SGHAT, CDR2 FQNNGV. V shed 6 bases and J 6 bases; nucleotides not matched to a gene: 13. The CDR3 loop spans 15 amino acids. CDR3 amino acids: CASRAHVDRRDGYTF. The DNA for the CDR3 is TGTGCCAGCAGGGCACACGTGGACAGGCGGGATGGCTACACCTTC.

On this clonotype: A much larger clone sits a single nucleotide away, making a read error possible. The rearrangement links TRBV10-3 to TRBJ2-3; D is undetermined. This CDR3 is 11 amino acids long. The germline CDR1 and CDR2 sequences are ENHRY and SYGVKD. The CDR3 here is CVIRKSDTQYF. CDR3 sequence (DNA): TGTGTCATCAGGAAGAGTGATACGCAGTATTTT.

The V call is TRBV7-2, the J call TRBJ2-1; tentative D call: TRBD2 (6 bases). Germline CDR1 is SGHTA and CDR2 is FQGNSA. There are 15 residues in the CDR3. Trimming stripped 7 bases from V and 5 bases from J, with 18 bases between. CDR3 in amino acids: CASTLMERANNEQFF. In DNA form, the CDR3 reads TGTGCCAGCACCCTGATGGAGCGGGCTAACAATGAGCAGTTCTTC. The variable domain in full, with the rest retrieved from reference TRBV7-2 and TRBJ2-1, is GAGVSQSPSNKVTEKGKDVELRCDPISGHTALYWYRQSLGQGLEFLIYFQGNSAPDKSGLPSDRFSAERTGGSVSTLTIQRTQQEDSAVYLCASTLMERANNEQFFGPGTRLTVL.

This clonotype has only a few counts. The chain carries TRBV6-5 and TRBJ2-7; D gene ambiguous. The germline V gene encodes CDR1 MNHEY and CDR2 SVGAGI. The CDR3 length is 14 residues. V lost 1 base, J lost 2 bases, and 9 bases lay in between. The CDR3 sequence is CASSYYGGTYEQYF. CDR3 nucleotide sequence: TGTGCCAGCAGTTACTACGGCGGCACCTACGAGCAGTACTTC.

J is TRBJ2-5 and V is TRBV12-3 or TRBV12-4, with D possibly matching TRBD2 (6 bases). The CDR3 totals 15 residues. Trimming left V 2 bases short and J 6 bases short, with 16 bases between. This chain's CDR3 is CASSLSGTGTQTQYF. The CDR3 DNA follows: TGTGCCAGCAGTTTATCCGGGACTGGAACGCAGACCCAGTACTTC.

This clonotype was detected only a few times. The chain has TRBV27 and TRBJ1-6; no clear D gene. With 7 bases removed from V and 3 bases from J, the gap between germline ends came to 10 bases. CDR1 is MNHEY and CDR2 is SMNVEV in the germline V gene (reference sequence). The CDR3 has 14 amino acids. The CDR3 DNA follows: TGTGCCAGCAAAAGGGTTCTCTATAATTCACCCCTCCACTTT. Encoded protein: CASKRVLYNSPLHF.

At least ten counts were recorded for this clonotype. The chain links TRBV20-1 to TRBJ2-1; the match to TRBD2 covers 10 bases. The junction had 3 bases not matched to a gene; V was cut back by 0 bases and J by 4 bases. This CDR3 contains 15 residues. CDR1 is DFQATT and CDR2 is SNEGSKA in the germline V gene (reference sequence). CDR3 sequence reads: CSARDGTSVYNEQFF. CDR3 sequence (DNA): TGCAGTGCTAGAGATGGGACTAGCGTATACAATGAGCAGTTCTTC.

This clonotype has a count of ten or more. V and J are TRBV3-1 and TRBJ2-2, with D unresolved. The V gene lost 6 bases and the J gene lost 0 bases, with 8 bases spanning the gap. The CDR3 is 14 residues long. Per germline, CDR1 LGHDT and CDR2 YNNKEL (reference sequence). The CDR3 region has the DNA TGTGCCAGCAGTCTGGGTACGAACACCGGGGAGCTGTTTTTT. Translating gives CASSLGTNTGELFF.

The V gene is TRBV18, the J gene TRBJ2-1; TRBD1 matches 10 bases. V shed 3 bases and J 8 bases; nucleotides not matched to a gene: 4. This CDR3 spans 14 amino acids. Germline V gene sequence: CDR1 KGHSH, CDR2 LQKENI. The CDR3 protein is CASSPPGTGDEQFF. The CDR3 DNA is TGTGCCAGCTCACCCCCCGGGACAGGGGATGAGCAGTTCTTC.

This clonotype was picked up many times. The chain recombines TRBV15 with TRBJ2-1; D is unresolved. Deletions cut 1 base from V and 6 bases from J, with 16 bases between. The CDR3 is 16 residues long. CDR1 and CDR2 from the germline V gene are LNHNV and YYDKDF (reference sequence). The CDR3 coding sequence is TGTGCCACCAGCAGAGGGCCAGGCACCCCCTCCAATGAGCAGTTCTTC. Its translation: CATSRGPGTPSNEQFF.

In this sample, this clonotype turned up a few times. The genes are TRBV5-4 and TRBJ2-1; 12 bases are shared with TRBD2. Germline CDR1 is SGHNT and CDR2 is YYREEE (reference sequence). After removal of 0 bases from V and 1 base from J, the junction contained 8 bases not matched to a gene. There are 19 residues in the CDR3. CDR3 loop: CASSLAKTGTSGSYNEQFF. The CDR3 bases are TGTGCCAGCAGCTTGGCAAAAACCGGGACTAGCGGGTCCTACAATGAGCAGTTCTTC.

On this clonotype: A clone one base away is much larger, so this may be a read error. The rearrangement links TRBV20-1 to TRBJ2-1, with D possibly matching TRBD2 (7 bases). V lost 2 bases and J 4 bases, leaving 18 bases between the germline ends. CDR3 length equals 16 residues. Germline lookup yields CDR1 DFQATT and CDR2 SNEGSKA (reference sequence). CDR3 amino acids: CSARSGGGWRYNEQFF. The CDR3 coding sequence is TGCAGTGCTAGATCGGGGGGCGGGTGGAGGTACAATGAGCAGTTCTTC.

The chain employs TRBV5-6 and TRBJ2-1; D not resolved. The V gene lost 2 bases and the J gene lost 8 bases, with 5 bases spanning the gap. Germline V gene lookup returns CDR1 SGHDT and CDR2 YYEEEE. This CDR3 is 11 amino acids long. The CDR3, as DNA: TGTGCCAGCAGCTTTGCGGATGAGCAGTTCTTC. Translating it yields CASSFADEQFF.

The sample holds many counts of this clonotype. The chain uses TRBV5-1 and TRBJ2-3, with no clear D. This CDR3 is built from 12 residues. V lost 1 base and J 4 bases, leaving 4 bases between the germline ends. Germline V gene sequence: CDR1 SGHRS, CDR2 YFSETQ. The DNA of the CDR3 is TGCGCCAGCAGCTTGTACGCAGATACGCAGTATTTT. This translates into CASSLYADTQYF.

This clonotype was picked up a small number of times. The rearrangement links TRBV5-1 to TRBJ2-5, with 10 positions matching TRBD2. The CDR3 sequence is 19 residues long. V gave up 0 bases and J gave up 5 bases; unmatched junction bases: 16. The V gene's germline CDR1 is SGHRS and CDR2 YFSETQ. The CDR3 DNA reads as TGCGCCAGCAGCTTGGTGCTAGCGGGAGCAGGCGGGGTCGGGGAGACCCAGTACTTC. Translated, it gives CASSLVLAGAGGVGETQYF.

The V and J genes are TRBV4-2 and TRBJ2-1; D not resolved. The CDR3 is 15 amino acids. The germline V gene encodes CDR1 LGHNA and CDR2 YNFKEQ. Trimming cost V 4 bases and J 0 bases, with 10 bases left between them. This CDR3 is CASSRGLSSYNEQFF. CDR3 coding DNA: TGTGCCAGCAGCCGTGGCCTGAGCTCCTACAATGAGCAGTTCTTC.

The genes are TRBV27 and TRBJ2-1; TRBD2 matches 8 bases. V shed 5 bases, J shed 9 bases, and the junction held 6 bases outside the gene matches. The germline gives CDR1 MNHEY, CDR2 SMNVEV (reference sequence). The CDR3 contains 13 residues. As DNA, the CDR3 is TGTGCCAGCAGTCCCGGGGGGGGCCTTGAGCAGTTCTTC. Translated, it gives CASSPGGGLEQFF.

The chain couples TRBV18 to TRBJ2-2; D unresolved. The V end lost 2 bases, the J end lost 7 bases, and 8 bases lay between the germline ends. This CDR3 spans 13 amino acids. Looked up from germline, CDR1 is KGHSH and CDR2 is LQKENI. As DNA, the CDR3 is TGTGCCAGCTCACCAGAACAGTTCGGGGAGCTGTTTTTT. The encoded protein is CASSPEQFGELFF. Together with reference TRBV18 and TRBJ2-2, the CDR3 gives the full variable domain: NAGVMQNPRHLVRRRGQEARLRCSPMKGHSHVYWYRQLPEEGLKFMVYLQKENIIDESGMPKERFSAEFPKEGPSILRIQQVVRGDSAAYFCASSPEQFGELFFGEGSRLTVL.

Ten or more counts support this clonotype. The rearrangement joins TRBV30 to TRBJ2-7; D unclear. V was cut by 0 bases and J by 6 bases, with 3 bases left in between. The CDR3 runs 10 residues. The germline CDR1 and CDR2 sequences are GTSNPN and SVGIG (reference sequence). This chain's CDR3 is CAWSVTEQYF. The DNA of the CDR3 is TGTGCCTGGAGTGTCACCGAGCAGTACTTC.